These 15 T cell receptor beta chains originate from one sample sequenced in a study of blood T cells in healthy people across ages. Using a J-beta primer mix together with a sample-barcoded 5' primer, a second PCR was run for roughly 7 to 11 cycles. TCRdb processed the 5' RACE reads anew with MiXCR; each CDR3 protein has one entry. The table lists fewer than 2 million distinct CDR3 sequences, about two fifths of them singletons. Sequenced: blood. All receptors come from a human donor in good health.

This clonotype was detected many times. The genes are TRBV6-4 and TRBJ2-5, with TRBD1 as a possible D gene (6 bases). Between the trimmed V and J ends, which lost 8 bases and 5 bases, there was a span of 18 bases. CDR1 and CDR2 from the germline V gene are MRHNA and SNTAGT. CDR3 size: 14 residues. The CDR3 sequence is CASSYPRGTETQYF. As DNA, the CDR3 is TGTGCCAGCTCCTACCCCAGGGGAACGGAGACCCAGTACTTC.

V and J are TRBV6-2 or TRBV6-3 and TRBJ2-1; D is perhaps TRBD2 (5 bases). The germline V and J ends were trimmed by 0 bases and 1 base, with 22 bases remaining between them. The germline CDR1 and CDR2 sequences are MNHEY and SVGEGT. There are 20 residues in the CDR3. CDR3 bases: TGTGCCAGCAGTTACTCGATGTCCGACTATCTCCGATATTCCTACAATGAGCAGTTCTTC. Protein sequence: CASSYSMSDYLRYSYNEQFF.

The CDR3 is CATSDPVGGSDTQYF. The CDR3 nucleotides are TGTGCCACCAGTGATCCAGTCGGAGGCTCAGATACGCAGTATTTT. The V gene is TRBV24-1, the J gene TRBJ2-3; D is perhaps TRBD2 (5 bases). There are 15 residues in the CDR3. With 3 bases removed from V and 4 bases from J, the gap between germline ends came to 13 bases. CDR1 is KGHDR and CDR2 is SFDVKD in the germline V gene.

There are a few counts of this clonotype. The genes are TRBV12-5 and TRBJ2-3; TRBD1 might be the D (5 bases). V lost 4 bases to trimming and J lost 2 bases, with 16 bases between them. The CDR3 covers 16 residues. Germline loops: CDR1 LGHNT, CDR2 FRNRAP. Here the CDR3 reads CASGWSDSQITDTQYF. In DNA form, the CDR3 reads TGTGCTAGTGGTTGGAGCGACAGCCAAATCACAGATACGCAGTATTTT.

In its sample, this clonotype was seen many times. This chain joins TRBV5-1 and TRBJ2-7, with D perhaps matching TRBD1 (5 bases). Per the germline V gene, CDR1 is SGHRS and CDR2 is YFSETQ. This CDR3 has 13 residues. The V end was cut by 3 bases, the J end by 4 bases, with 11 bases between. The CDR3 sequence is CASSSFQGYEQYF. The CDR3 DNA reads TGCGCCAGCAGCTCCTTCCAGGGATACGAGCAGTACTTC. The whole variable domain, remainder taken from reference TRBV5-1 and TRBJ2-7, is KAGVTQTPRYLIKTRGQQVTLSCSPISGHRSVSWYQQTPGQGLQFLFEYFSETQRNKGNFPGRFSGRQFSNSRSEMNVSTLELGDSALYLCASSSFQGYEQYFGPGTRLTVT.

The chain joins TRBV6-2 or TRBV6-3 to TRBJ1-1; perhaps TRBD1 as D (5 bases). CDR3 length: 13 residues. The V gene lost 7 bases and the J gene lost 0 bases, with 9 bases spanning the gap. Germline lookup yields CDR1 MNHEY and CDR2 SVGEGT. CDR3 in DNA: TGTGCCAGCACAGGAGGGGTGAACACTGAAGCTTTCTTT. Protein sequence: CASTGGVNTEAFF.

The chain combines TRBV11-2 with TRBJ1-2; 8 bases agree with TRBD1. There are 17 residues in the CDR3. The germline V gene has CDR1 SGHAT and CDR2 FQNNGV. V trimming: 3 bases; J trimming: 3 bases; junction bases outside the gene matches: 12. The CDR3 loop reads CASSLGRNRGMDYGYTF. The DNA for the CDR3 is TGTGCCAGCAGCTTGGGACGAAACAGGGGGATGGACTATGGCTACACCTTC.

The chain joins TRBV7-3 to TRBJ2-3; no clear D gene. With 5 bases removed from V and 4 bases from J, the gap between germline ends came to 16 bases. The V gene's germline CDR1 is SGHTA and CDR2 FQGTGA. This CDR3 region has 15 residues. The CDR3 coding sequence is TGTGCCAGCAGCGCAACCCCGTCTACCCCAGATACGCAGTATTTT. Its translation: CASSATPSTPDTQYF.

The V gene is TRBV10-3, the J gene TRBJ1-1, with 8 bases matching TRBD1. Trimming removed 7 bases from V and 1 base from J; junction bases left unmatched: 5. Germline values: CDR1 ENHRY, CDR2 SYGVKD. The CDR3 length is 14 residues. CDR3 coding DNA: TGTGCCATCACACGGACAGGGCCGAACACTGAAGCTTTCTTT. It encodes CAITRTGPNTEAFF.

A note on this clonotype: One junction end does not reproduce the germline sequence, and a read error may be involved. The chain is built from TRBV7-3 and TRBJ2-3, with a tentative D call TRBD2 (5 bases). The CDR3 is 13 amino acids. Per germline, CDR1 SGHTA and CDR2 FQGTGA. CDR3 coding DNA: TGTGTCAGCAGCTTAGGAGGAAATCTCGCGCAGTATTTT. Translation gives CVSSLGGNLAQYF.

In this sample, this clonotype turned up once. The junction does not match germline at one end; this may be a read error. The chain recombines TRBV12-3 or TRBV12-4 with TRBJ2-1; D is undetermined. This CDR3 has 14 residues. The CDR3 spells CASSFWSSYDEQFF. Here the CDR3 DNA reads TGTGCCAGCAGTTTCTGGAGCTCCTACGATGAGCAGTTCTTC.

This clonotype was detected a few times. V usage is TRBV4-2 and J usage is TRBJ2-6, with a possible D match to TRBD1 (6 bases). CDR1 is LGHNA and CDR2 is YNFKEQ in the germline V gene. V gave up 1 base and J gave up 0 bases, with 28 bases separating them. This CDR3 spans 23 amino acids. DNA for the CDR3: TGTGCCAGCAGCCAAGTGGGTCTGGGGGCGTCACAGGGAATAATCTCTGGGGCCAACGTCCTGACTTTC. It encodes CASSQVGLGASQGIISGANVLTF.

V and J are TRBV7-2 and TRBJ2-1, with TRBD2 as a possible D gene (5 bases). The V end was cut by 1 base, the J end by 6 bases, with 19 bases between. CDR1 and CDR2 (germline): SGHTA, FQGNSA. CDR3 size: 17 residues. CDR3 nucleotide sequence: TGTGCCAGCAGCTTAGTTGCCTTACCCTGGGCGGGCAATGAGCAGTTCTTC. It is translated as CASSLVALPWAGNEQFF.

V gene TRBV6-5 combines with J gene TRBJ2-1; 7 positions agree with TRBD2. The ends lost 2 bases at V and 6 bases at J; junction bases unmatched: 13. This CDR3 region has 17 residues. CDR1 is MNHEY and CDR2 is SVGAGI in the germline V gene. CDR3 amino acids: CASSYAVWGGDANEQFF. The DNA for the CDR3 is TGTGCCAGCAGTTACGCGGTTTGGGGGGGAGACGCCAATGAGCAGTTCTTC.

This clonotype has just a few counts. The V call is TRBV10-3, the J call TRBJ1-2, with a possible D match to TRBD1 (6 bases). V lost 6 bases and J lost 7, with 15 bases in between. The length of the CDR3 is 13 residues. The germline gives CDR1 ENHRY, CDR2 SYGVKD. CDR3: CAISETGPAGYTF. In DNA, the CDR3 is TGTGCCATCAGCGAAACAGGGCCGGCTGGCTACACCTTC.